The 30 T cell receptor beta chains given below trace back to one sample, sequenced in a study of cytomegalovirus exposure and HLA in healthy donors. Assay used: immunoSEQ multiplex PCR; TCRdb lists only in-frame clones, some missing. In the table there are about 220,000 clones, about 91% of which are singletons. The sample was PBMCs. The receptors originated from a woman between 18 and 29 years old in good health and CMV-seronegative.

The chain is built from TRBV27 and TRBJ1-3; D is unclear. V lost 5 bases and J lost 4, with 9 bases in between. This CDR3 is built from 13 residues. Per germline, CDR1 MNHEY and CDR2 SMNVEV (reference sequence). The CDR3 DNA is TGTGCCAGCAGTCCAGAGACAGGAAACACCATATATTTT. It is translated as CASSPETGNTIYF.

CDR3 DNA sequence: TGTGCCAGCAGCCAGGGGGACACCGCACTAGGGGAGAATGAGCAGTTCTTC. Encoded protein: CASSQGDTALGENEQFF. The chain is built from TRBV4-2 and TRBJ2-1, with TRBD1 as a possible D gene (6 bases). The CDR3 spans 17 residues. The V gene's germline CDR1 is LGHNA and CDR2 YNFKEQ. The ends were cut back, 3 bases at V and 7 bases at J, with 22 bases in the middle.

The genes are TRBV4-1 and TRBJ1-4, with D maybe TRBD1 (6 bases). The CDR3 totals 16 residues. The germline V gene encodes CDR1 MGHRA and CDR2 YSYEKL. Trimming took 0 bases from V and 8 from J, leaving 16 bases between them. CDR3 in amino acids: CASSQEGSGVGEKLFF. CDR3 DNA sequence: TGCGCCAGCAGCCAAGAGGGATCAGGGGTGGGGGAAAAACTGTTTTTT.

The V gene is TRBV2, the J gene TRBJ2-1; the D gene is possibly TRBD1 (5 bases). The V gene's germline CDR1 is SNHLY and CDR2 FYNNEI. With 4 bases removed from V and 5 bases from J, the gap between germline ends came to 12 bases. There are 14 residues in the CDR3. The CDR3 coding sequence is TGTGCCAGCAGTGGTCGACAGCGAGACAATGAGCAGTTCTTC. Amino acid sequence: CASSGRQRDNEQFF.

The V call is TRBV28, the J call TRBJ1-3, with D unclear. The V end was cut by 6 bases, the J end by 1 base, with 22 bases between. This CDR3 has 18 amino acids. The germline gives CDR1 MDHEN, CDR2 SYDVKM. The CDR3 DNA follows: TGTGCCAGCAGCGCGAAATCTCCGGAGAGCCTGTCTGGAAACACCATATATTTT. The encoded protein is CASSAKSPESLSGNTIYF.

The chain couples TRBV9 to TRBJ2-7, with 8 bases identical to TRBD2. The CDR3 loop spans 14 amino acids. The germline V gene encodes CDR1 SGDLS and CDR2 YYNGEE. V was pared by 2 bases and J by 4 bases, with 5 bases of the junction left unmatched. The CDR3 DNA reads TGTGCCAGCAGCGTGGGACTAGGGCTTTACGAGCAGTACTTC. Translated: CASSVGLGLYEQYF.

This CDR3 reads CASSVVVRGMNTEAFF. The CDR3 DNA follows: TGTGCCAGCAGCGTAGTTGTTAGGGGTATGAACACTGAAGCTTTCTTT. This rearrangement joins TRBV9 to TRBJ1-1, with a tentative D call TRBD1 (5 bases). This CDR3 has 16 amino acids. Germline V gene sequence: CDR1 SGDLS, CDR2 YYNGEE. V gave up 0 bases and J gave up 0 bases, with 12 bases separating them.

The chain is built from TRBV25-1 and TRBJ1-1; D ambiguous. Germline CDR1 reads MGHDK; CDR2 reads SYGVNS. This CDR3 comprises 13 residues. With 6 bases removed from V and 1 base from J, the gap between germline ends came to 9 bases. The CDR3 sequence: CASRITENTEAFF. The CDR3 region has the DNA TGTGCCAGCAGAATTACAGAGAACACTGAAGCTTTCTTT.

This chain links TRBV7-6 with TRBJ2-1, with 10 nucleotides matching TRBD2. Germline-derived CDR1 and CDR2 are SGHVS and FNYEAQ. V lost 6 bases to trimming and J lost 2 bases; unmatched junction nucleotides: 7. The CDR3 totals 16 residues. CDR3 loop: CASRRLAGAPYNEQFF. The CDR3 nucleotides are TGTGCCAGCAGACGCCTAGCGGGAGCTCCCTACAATGAGCAGTTCTTC.

Remarks on this clone: Other DNA sequences in the sample encode the same CDR3. The chain combines TRBV6-1 with TRBJ1-2, with D possibly being TRBD1 (5 bases). The V gene's germline CDR1 is MNHNS and CDR2 SASEGT. Deletions cut 1 base from V and 2 bases from J, with 8 bases between. The CDR3 totals 14 residues. In nucleotides, the CDR3 is TGTGCCAGCAGTGAAGTGCGGGGGAACTATGGCTACACCTTC. This gives the protein CASSEVRGNYGYTF.

This chain connects TRBV18 to TRBJ2-7; TRBD2 is a possible D gene (5 bases). The V end was cut by 9 bases, the J end by 5 bases, with 17 bases between. The germline CDR1 and CDR2 sequences are KGHSH and LQKENI. CDR3 size: 13 residues. The CDR3 nucleotides read TGTGCCAGTGCCGAGGGCGCCGACCACGAGCAGTACTTC. Translating it yields CASAEGADHEQYF.

This chain connects TRBV30 to TRBJ2-7; 8 nucleotides match TRBD1. The CDR3 sequence is 12 residues long. V was clipped by 2 bases and J by 4 bases; unmatched bases: 1. Germline CDR1 GTSNPN, CDR2 SVGIG (reference sequence). CDR3 protein: CAWSRTGYEQYF. CDR3 in DNA: TGTGCCTGGAGTCGGACAGGGTACGAGCAGTACTTC.

This chain connects TRBV28 to TRBJ2-5, with 8 bases identical to TRBD1. Germline assignment: CDR1 MDHEN and CDR2 SYDVKM. Unmatched junction bases numbered 5, after V lost 6 bases and J lost 2 bases. This CDR3 is built from 14 residues. The CDR3: CASRSGQAQETQYF. The CDR3 DNA reads as TGTGCCAGCAGATCGGGACAGGCGCAAGAGACCCAGTACTTC.

The chain employs TRBV4-1 and TRBJ2-3; possibly TRBD2 for D (6 bases). V lost 2 bases and J lost 5, with 20 bases in between. The CDR3 runs to 17 residues. The germline gives CDR1 MGHRA, CDR2 YSYEKL. CDR3 in DNA: TGCGCCAGCAGCCAACCAATGCCAGGGAAGGGAGGAGATACGCAGTATTTT. This encodes CASSQPMPGKGGDTQYF.

The chain links TRBV6-5 to TRBJ1-1; D possibly corresponds to TRBD1 (5 bases). Germline V gene lookup returns CDR1 MNHEY and CDR2 SVGAGI. The length of the CDR3 is 13 residues. The ends were cut back, 5 bases at V and 6 bases at J, with 13 bases in the middle. The CDR3 DNA sequence: TGTGCCAGCAGTAGGGCGGGGGAGGCTGAAGCTTTCTTT. This encodes CASSRAGEAEAFF.

The chain links TRBV5-5 to TRBJ2-7; D gene unclear. The germline V gene has CDR1 SGHKS and CDR2 YYEKEE (reference sequence). CDR3 length equals 17 residues. V was pared by 4 bases and J by 3 bases, with 23 bases between. In DNA form, the CDR3 reads TGTGCCAGCAGCCCGAGCCGCGGTTATTGGCCGGACTACGAGCAGTACTTC. Protein sequence: CASSPSRGYWPDYEQYF.

V is TRBV29-1 and J is TRBJ1-1, with 8 bases fitting TRBD1. This CDR3 is 15 amino acids long. CDR1 and CDR2 (germline): SQVTM, ANQGSEA. V was clipped by 0 bases and J by 1 base; unmatched bases: 4. The CDR3 reads CSVEDRTGKNTEAFF. CDR3 sequence (DNA): TGCAGCGTTGAAGACAGGACAGGGAAGAACACTGAAGCTTTCTTT.

The CDR3 protein is CASSQPTLGQGIYGYTF. CDR3 coding DNA: TGTGCCAGCAGCCAGCCTACTCTTGGACAGGGGATCTATGGCTACACCTTC. The chain employs TRBV27 and TRBJ1-2, with 9 positions matching TRBD1. V shed 6 bases, J shed 4 bases, and the junction held 15 bases outside the gene matches. Per the germline V gene, CDR1 is MNHEY and CDR2 is SMNVEV (reference sequence). The CDR3 has 17 amino acids.

The V call is TRBV4-3, the J call TRBJ1-2; D is possibly TRBD1 (6 bases). Germline V gene sequence: CDR1 LGHNA, CDR2 YSLEER. The V end lost 0 bases, the J end lost 4 bases, and 18 bases lay between the germline ends. The CDR3 is made up of 17 amino acids. CDR3 sequence reads: CASSQEGALGEGYGYTF. DNA for the CDR3: TGCGCCAGCAGCCAAGAGGGGGCATTAGGAGAGGGCTATGGCTACACCTTC.

The rearrangement links TRBV28 to TRBJ1-1, with unresolved D. Germline V CDR1 and CDR2: MDHEN, SYDVKM. This CDR3 has 14 residues. V lost 3 bases, J lost 3 bases, and 11 bases lay in between. For the CDR3, the DNA is TGTGCCAGCAGTTTGGGGAGAAGGGACACTGAAGCTTTCTTT. This translates into CASSLGRRDTEAFF. Full variable domain (remainder filled in from reference TRBV28 and TRBJ1-1): DVKVTQSSRYLVKRTGEKVFLECVQDMDHENMFWYRQDPGLGLRLIYFSYDVKMKEKGDIPEGYSVSREKKERFSLILESASTNQTSMYLCASSLGRRDTEAFFGQGTRLTVV.

The chain joins TRBV28 to TRBJ2-7; 11 bases are shared with TRBD1. Trimming removed 6 bases from V and 9 bases from J; junction bases left unmatched: 16. Germline V gene sequence: CDR1 MDHEN, CDR2 SYDVKM. This CDR3 comprises 16 residues. CDR3 protein: CASRQRPRTGGAGQYF. Written as DNA, the CDR3 is TGTGCCAGCAGACAAAGGCCTAGGACAGGGGGCGCCGGGCAGTACTTC.

The chain recombines TRBV29-1 with TRBJ2-4; maybe TRBD2 (7 bases). Germline-derived CDR1 and CDR2 are SQVTM and ANQGSEA. The V end was cut by 7 bases, the J end by 11 bases, with 21 bases between. The CDR3 spans 13 residues. The CDR3 nucleotides read TGCAGCGCCATACAGGGAGGGGAATCGGTTCAGTACTTC. Translating it yields CSAIQGGESVQYF.

V is TRBV7-8 and J is TRBJ2-7; the D is unclear. CDR1 is SGHVS and CDR2 is FQNEAQ in the germline V gene. CDR3 size: 18 residues. V lost 1 base and J 0 bases, leaving 19 bases between the germline ends. The CDR3 nucleotides are TGTGCCAGCAGCTTAGGTCGTCCGGGTCACTGGAGCTCCTACGAGCAGTACTTC. This gives the protein CASSLGRPGHWSSYEQYF.

The chain combines TRBV27 with TRBJ2-7, with D perhaps TRBD1 (6 bases). The germline V and J ends were trimmed by 6 bases and 0 bases, with 12 bases remaining between them. CDR1 and CDR2 from the germline V gene are MNHEY and SMNVEV (reference sequence). The CDR3 totals 14 residues. The CDR3 reads CASRVGHGSYEQYF. DNA for the CDR3: TGTGCCAGCAGAGTGGGACATGGCTCCTACGAGCAGTACTTC.

V is TRBV2 and J is TRBJ1-1; TRBD1 might be the D (5 bases). Germline CDR1 and CDR2: SNHLY and FYNNEI. The CDR3 totals 15 residues. V lost 4 bases to trimming and J lost 8 bases, with 20 bases between them. Here the CDR3 DNA reads TGTGCCAGCAGTGTTGGGTGGGGCCACTCCGACGAAGCTTTCTTT. Translation: CASSVGWGHSDEAFF.

The chain uses TRBV5-6 and TRBJ2-7; 10 bases align to TRBD2. The junction had 18 bases not matched to a gene; V was cut back by 6 bases and J by 3 bases. Per the germline V gene, CDR1 is SGHDT and CDR2 is YYEEEE. CDR3 size: 18 residues. The DNA for the CDR3 is TGTGCCAGCACCACTCTAGCGGGAGACCCAACGAACTACTACGAGCAGTACTTC. Its protein is CASTTLAGDPTNYYEQYF.

The rearrangement joins TRBV7-2 to TRBJ2-7, with TRBD2 matching 9 bases. Germline V gives CDR1 SGHTA, CDR2 FQGNSA. This CDR3 has 16 amino acids. V was pared by 2 bases and J by 3 bases, with 8 bases of the junction left unmatched. The CDR3: CASSLRASGRLYEQYF. The CDR3 DNA follows: TGTGCCAGCAGCTTAAGGGCCAGCGGGAGGCTCTACGAGCAGTACTTC. The full variable domain, with the rest looked up from reference TRBV7-2 and TRBJ2-7, is GAGVSQSPSNKVTEKGKDVELRCDPISGHTALYWYRQSLGQGLEFLIYFQGNSAPDKSGLPSDRFSAERTGGSVSTLTIQRTQQEDSAVYLCASSLRASGRLYEQYFGPGTRLTVT.

The CDR3 reads CASSGNSRASGRGETQYF. In DNA, the CDR3 is TGTGCCAGCAGTGGAAACTCCCGGGCCTCCGGCAGGGGGGAGACCCAGTACTTC. The chain links TRBV6-1 to TRBJ2-5; TRBD1 matches at 7 bases. Trimming took 4 bases from V and 5 from J; bases not matched to a gene: 19. This CDR3 contains 18 residues. CDR1 is MNHNS, CDR2 SASEGT, per germline.

The chain employs TRBV6-6 and TRBJ2-5, with 10 bases fitting TRBD2. The CDR3 is 16 residues long. V lost 4 bases to trimming and J lost 4 bases; unmatched junction nucleotides: 9. Germline CDR1 reads MNHNY; CDR2 reads SVGAGI (reference sequence). Here the CDR3 reads CASSLNLAGAGETQYF. The DNA of the CDR3 is TGTGCCAGCAGTTTGAATCTAGCGGGGGCGGGAGAGACCCAGTACTTC.

The chain joins TRBV10-3 to TRBJ1-3; D possibly corresponds to TRBD1 (5 bases). Deletions cut 6 bases from V and 1 base from J, with 10 bases between. The germline CDR1 and CDR2 sequences are ENHRY and SYGVKD. The CDR3 is 14 amino acids. CDR3 coding DNA: TGTGCCATCAGCCCCAGGGATTCTGGAAACACCATATATTTT. It translates to CAISPRDSGNTIYF.